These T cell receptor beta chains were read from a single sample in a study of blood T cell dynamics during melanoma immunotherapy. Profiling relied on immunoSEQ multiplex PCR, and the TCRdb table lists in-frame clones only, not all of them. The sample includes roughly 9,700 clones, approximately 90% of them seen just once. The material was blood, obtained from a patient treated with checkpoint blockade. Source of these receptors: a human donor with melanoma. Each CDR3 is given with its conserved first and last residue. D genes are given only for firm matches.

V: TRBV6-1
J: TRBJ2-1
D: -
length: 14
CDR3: CASSLSGLLREQFF

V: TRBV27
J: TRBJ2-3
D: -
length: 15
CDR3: CASSQTVYYTDTQYF

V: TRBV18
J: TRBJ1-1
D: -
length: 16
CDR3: CASSPLSPGSSTEAFF

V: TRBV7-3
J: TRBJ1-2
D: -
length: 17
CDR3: CASSSNPHRWGGYGYTF

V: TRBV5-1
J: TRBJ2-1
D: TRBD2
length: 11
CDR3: CASSLAGERIF

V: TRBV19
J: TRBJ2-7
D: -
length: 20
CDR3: CASTTYGGDSPWVPSYEQYF

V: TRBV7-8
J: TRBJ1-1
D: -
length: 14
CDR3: CASSLGGVSTEAFF

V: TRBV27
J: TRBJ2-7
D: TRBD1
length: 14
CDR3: CASNVGTGSNEQYF

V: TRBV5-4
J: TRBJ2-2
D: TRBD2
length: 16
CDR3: CASSLDGLARTRELFF

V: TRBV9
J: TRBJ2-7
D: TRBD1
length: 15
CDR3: CASSLGQGGRYEQYF

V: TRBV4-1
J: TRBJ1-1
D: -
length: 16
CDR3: CASSGPRTAGETEAFF

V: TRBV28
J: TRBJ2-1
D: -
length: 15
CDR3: CASSPYRGAYNEQFF

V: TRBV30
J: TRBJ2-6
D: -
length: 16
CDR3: CAWRSLASSGANVLTF

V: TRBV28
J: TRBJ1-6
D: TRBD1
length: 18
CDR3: CASSSGRRRQGYNSPLHF

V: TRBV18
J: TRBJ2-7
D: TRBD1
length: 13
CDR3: CASSLGQYDEQYF

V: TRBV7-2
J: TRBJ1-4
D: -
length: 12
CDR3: CASSFVGGKLFF

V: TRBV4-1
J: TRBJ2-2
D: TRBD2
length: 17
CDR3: CASSQELISGSPGELFF

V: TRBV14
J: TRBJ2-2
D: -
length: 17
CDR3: CASSQEGLVGNTGELFF

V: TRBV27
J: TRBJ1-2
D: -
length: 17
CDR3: CASSTTGRGRTNYGYTF

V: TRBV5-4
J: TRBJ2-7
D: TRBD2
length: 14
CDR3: CASRPTSGSYEQYF

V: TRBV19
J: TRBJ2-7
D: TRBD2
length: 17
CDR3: CASASLTSGRVPYEQYF